This is a list of T cell receptor beta chains from one sample in a study of shared clonotypes between healthy human individuals. Assay used: immunoSEQ multiplex PCR; TCRdb lists only in-frame clones, some missing. The sample has around 2,000,000 clones; about 93% are singletons. What was sequenced was naive CD8+ T cells from PBMCs. The source is a man younger than 30 in good health. Some clones in this sample may be carry-over from other donors' samples. Each CDR3 is given with its conserved first and last residue. Fields, in order: J gene, D gene, clone size, V gene, CDR3 protein, CDR3 DNA. D genes are given only for firm matches. The size field is filled for only some rows; it gives once, few, many or a size class.

j_call: TRBJ1-5; d_call: NA; clone_size: few; v_call: TRBV27; cdr3_aa: CASSSTNQPQHF; cdr3_nt: TGTGCCAGCAGTTCAACCAATCAGCCCCAGCATTTT
j_call: TRBJ2-2; d_call: TRBD2; clone_size: NA; v_call: TRBV5-1; cdr3_aa: CASSAGLAGGGELFF; cdr3_nt: TGCGCCAGCAGCGCCGGACTAGCGGGAGGTGGGGAGCTGTTTTTT
j_call: TRBJ2-1; d_call: TRBD2; clone_size: NA; v_call: TRBV7-8; cdr3_aa: CASTGGTSGNYNEQFF; cdr3_nt: TGTGCCAGCACCGGGGGGACTAGCGGCAACTACAATGAGCAGTTCTTC
j_call: TRBJ1-1; d_call: NA; clone_size: NA; v_call: TRBV7-9; cdr3_aa: CASSSAPNTEAFF; cdr3_nt: TGTGCCAGCAGCTCAGCCCCGAACACTGAAGCTTTCTTT
j_call: TRBJ1-5; d_call: NA; clone_size: NA; v_call: TRBV15; cdr3_aa: CATSRSGRLDQPQHF; cdr3_nt: TGTGCCACCAGCAGGTCCGGCAGACTCGATCAGCCCCAGCATTTT
j_call: TRBJ2-7; d_call: TRBD1; clone_size: once; v_call: TRBV7-9; cdr3_aa: CASSFEPGQRYEQYF; cdr3_nt: TGTGCCAGCAGCTTTGAGCCGGGACAGAGATACGAGCAGTACTTC
j_call: TRBJ2-1; d_call: NA; clone_size: NA; v_call: TRBV19; cdr3_aa: CASNLGLYNEQFF; cdr3_nt: TGTGCCAGTAACCTGGGACTCTACAATGAGCAGTTCTTC
j_call: TRBJ1-1; d_call: TRBD1; clone_size: NA; v_call: TRBV28; cdr3_aa: CASSWTPRDRVSAFF; cdr3_nt: TGTGCCAGCAGTTGGACACCCCGGGACAGGGTCTCAGCTTTCTTT
j_call: TRBJ2-5; d_call: NA; clone_size: NA; v_call: TRBV28; cdr3_aa: CASSLTHQETQYF; cdr3_nt: TGTGCCAGCAGTTTAACCCACCAAGAGACCCAGTACTTC
j_call: TRBJ2-3; d_call: TRBD2; clone_size: NA; v_call: TRBV27; cdr3_aa: CASSLLEVSGSTDTQYF; cdr3_nt: TGTGCCAGCAGTTTATTGGAGGTTAGCGGGAGCACAGATACGCAGTATTTT
j_call: TRBJ2-7; d_call: TRBD1; clone_size: few; v_call: TRBV27; cdr3_aa: CASRYSGTEKYEQYF; cdr3_nt: TGTGCCAGCAGATATTCCGGGACAGAAAAGTACGAGCAGTACTTC
j_call: TRBJ1-1; d_call: NA; clone_size: NA; v_call: TRBV6-5; cdr3_aa: CASRNPPGGIEAFF; cdr3_nt: TGTGCCAGCAGAAACCCCCCGGGGGGGATTGAAGCTTTCTTT
j_call: TRBJ2-7; d_call: NA; clone_size: once; v_call: TRBV28; cdr3_aa: CASGPVADPGYEQYF; cdr3_nt: TGTGCCAGCGGACCAGTAGCGGATCCGGGCTACGAGCAGTACTTC
j_call: TRBJ2-7; d_call: NA; clone_size: NA; v_call: TRBV28; cdr3_aa: CASSLSPMSSYEQYF; cdr3_nt: TGTGCCAGCAGTTTATCGCCCATGAGCTCCTACGAGCAGTACTTC
j_call: TRBJ2-1; d_call: NA; clone_size: NA; v_call: TRBV4-1; cdr3_aa: CASKGFSYNEQFF; cdr3_nt: TGCGCCAGCAAGGGCTTCTCCTACAATGAGCAGTTCTTC
j_call: TRBJ1-3; d_call: NA; clone_size: NA; v_call: TRBV9; cdr3_aa: CASSVATGTGNTIYF; cdr3_nt: TGTGCCAGCAGCGTAGCTACGGGAACAGGAAACACCATATATTTT
j_call: TRBJ2-3; d_call: TRBD2; clone_size: NA; v_call: TRBV5-1; cdr3_aa: CASSYRLAGAYDTQYF; cdr3_nt: TGCGCCAGCAGCTACCGACTAGCGGGAGCTTACGATACGCAGTATTTT